Presented here are 27 T cell receptor beta chains from one specimen sequenced in a study of T-cell reconstitution after alpha-beta-depleted transplantation in children. The library targeted TCRbeta and was prepared with unique molecular identifiers. TCRdb used MiXCR to reprocess the PCR reads, holding one entry per CDR3 protein. The sample lists around 960,000 distinct CDR3 sequences, less than 30% occurring once. The starting material was PBMCs, mostly from graft donor cells, obtained 360 days after TCRalphabeta/CD19-depleted stem cell transplant. Receptor source: a boy in the first two years of life who had a stem cell transplant for SCID, so the T cells may come from the graft donor.

This chain links TRBV7-8 with TRBJ2-5; no firm D call. Trimming took off 4 bases at V and 0 bases at J, with 12 bases between the two ends. Germline V CDR1 and CDR2: SGHVS, FQNEAQ. The CDR3 is 15 residues long. The CDR3 DNA reads TGTGCCAGCAGCTCTATCCGCCCGGACCAAGAGACCCAGTACTTC. It codes for CASSSIRPDQETQYF. The full variable domain, in which reference TRBV7-8 and TRBJ2-5 provide the parts outside the CDR3, is GAGVSQSPRYKVAKRGQDVALRCDPISGHVSLFWYQQALGQGPEFLTYFQNEAQLDKSGLPSDRFFAERPEGSVSTLKIQRTQQEDSAVYLCASSSIRPDQETQYFGPGTRLLVL.

This chain connects TRBV24-1 to TRBJ2-3; 7 bases agree with TRBD2. The V and J ends lost 2 bases and 2 bases, in that order; junction bases with no gene match: 18. The CDR3 is 20 residues long. In germline, CDR1 is KGHDR, CDR2 SFDVKD. This CDR3 reads CATSDSGSAGTSPVTDTQYF. The CDR3 DNA reads as TGTGCCACCAGTGATTCGGGGTCAGCGGGGACGTCCCCCGTCACAGATACGCAGTATTTT.

The sample holds a few counts of this clonotype. This chain links TRBV12-3 or TRBV12-4 with TRBJ1-4; TRBD1 might be the D (5 bases). V dropped 5 bases and J dropped 2 bases, with 12 bases sitting between them. The CDR3 is made up of 15 amino acids. The CDR3: CASSPQGGTNEKLFF. In DNA, the CDR3 is TGTGCCAGCAGTCCCCAGGGTGGCACTAATGAAAAACTGTTTTTT.

The gene calls are TRBV12-3 or TRBV12-4 and TRBJ2-3, with D possibly being TRBD1 or TRBD2 (5 bases each). V was pared by 5 bases and J by 6 bases, with 15 bases between. The CDR3 sequence is 14 residues long. The CDR3 protein is CASSLVGVWDTQYF. The CDR3 region has the DNA TGTGCCAGCAGTCTAGTGGGGGTATGGGATACGCAGTATTTT.

This sequence joins TRBV10-3 and TRBJ2-7; 7 bases are shared with TRBD1. Germline lookup yields CDR1 ENHRY and CDR2 SYGVKD. After removal of 6 bases from V and 2 bases from J, the junction contained 10 bases not matched to a gene. This CDR3 has 15 residues. CDR3: CAIRARDSRTYEQYF. The CDR3 DNA reads TGTGCCATCAGGGCCCGGGACAGTCGAACCTACGAGCAGTACTTC.

The J gene is TRBJ2-7, the V gene TRBV12-3 or TRBV12-4; TRBD1 is a possible D gene (6 bases). Trimming pared 4 bases from V and 7 bases from J, leaving 8 bases between. This CDR3 is built from 11 residues. The CDR3 spells CASSYTGEQYF. CDR3 nucleotide sequence: TGTGCCAGCAGTTACACAGGGGAGCAGTACTTC.

V is TRBV5-1 and J is TRBJ2-5, with D possibly TRBD1 on 5 matching bases. The CDR3 runs to 15 residues. Per the germline V gene, CDR1 is SGHRS and CDR2 is YFSETQ. V lost 4 bases and J lost 1, with 14 bases in between. For the CDR3, the DNA is TGCGCCAGCAGCGGCGGAAGACAGATCCAAGAGACCCAGTACTTC. Its protein is CASSGGRQIQETQYF. Full variable domain (outside the CDR3, taken from reference TRBV5-1 and TRBJ2-5): KAGVTQTPRYLIKTRGQQVTLSCSPISGHRSVSWYQQTPGQGLQFLFEYFSETQRNKGNFPGRFSGRQFSNSRSEMNVSTLELGDSALYLCASSGGRQIQETQYFGPGTRLLVL.

V is TRBV20-1 and J is TRBJ1-1, with a weak D call TRBD1 (5 bases). V was pared by 3 bases and J by 11 bases, with 16 bases between. The germline gives CDR1 DFQATT, CDR2 SNEGSKA (reference sequence). The CDR3 is 12 amino acids. The CDR3 bases are TGCAGTGCTAGGGCGTCGGGGCTGTCGGCTTTCTTT. This translates into CSARASGLSAFF.

The chain links TRBV20-1 to TRBJ2-2, with no clear D. The germline CDR1 and CDR2 sequences are DFQATT and SNEGSKA (reference sequence). With 0 bases removed from V and 8 bases from J, the gap between germline ends came to 10 bases. This CDR3 region has 13 residues. CDR3 sequence reads: CSARDSGIGELFF. The CDR3 nucleotides are TGCAGTGCTAGAGATAGTGGCATAGGGGAGCTGTTTTTT.

CDR3 loop: CASSQVVSGIANEQFF. As DNA, the CDR3 is TGCGCCAGCAGCCAAGTGGTGTCAGGGATTGCGAATGAGCAGTTCTTC. The gene calls are TRBV4-3 and TRBJ2-1; possible D gene TRBD1, 5 bases. CDR1 is LGHNA and CDR2 is YSLEER in the germline V gene. The V end was cut by 1 base, the J end by 7 bases, with 17 bases between. CDR3 length: 16 residues.

This clonotype was counted many times. The chain carries TRBV7-9 and TRBJ2-7, with D possibly being TRBD1 (6 bases). V dropped 1 base and J dropped 2 bases, with 9 bases sitting between them. This CDR3 has 14 amino acids. Germline V gives CDR1 SEHNR, CDR2 FQNEAQ (reference sequence). The CDR3 DNA sequence: TGTGCCAGCAGCTTAGGACAGGCCCCCTACGAGCAGTACTTC. Amino acid sequence: CASSLGQAPYEQYF.

The chain uses TRBV10-3 and TRBJ2-2; D perhaps matches TRBD1 (6 bases). This CDR3 contains 17 residues. V was clipped by 6 bases and J by 3 bases, with 20 bases between them. Germline CDR1 and CDR2: ENHRY and SYGVKD. CDR3 DNA sequence: TGTGCCATCAGCCGATTGCCACAGGGATTCGACACCGGGGAGCTGTTTTTT. Translating it yields CAISRLPQGFDTGELFF.

This clonotype has only a few counts. V usage is TRBV6-5 and J usage is TRBJ1-1; no clear D gene. Trimming removed 2 bases at V and 11 bases at J, with 15 bases between. Germline V gives CDR1 MNHEY, CDR2 SVGAGI. CDR3 length equals 13 residues. The CDR3 reads CASSYARQSSAFF. As DNA, the CDR3 is TGTGCCAGCAGTTACGCCCGGCAGTCCTCCGCTTTCTTT.

V is TRBV10-3 and J is TRBJ2-2; D unclear. This CDR3 spans 14 amino acids. CDR1 and CDR2 from the germline V gene are ENHRY and SYGVKD. V was shortened by 5 bases and J by 7 bases, with 14 bases between the two germline ends. The CDR3 is CAISQNLENGELFF. The CDR3 DNA sequence: TGTGCCATCAGTCAAAACCTCGAAAACGGGGAGCTGTTTTTT.

This clonotype was picked up a small number of times. Here the CDR3 reads CASSVGDRVNQPQHF. DNA for the CDR3: TGTGCCAGCAGTGTGGGGGACAGGGTAAACCAGCCCCAGCATTTT. V gene TRBV28 combines with J gene TRBJ1-5; TRBD1 aligns across 9 bases. Germline V gives CDR1 MDHEN, CDR2 SYDVKM. V dropped 5 bases and J dropped 7; count of bases not matched to a gene: 9. The CDR3 length is 15 residues.

CDR3 sequence: CATSDQRGADTGELFF. In nucleotides, the CDR3 is TGTGCCACCAGTGACCAACGGGGGGCAGACACCGGGGAGCTGTTTTTT. This chain uses TRBV24-1 with TRBJ2-2; TRBD2 might be the D (7 bases). Trimming stripped 4 bases from V and 3 bases from J, with 14 bases between. This CDR3 has 16 residues. Germline loops: CDR1 KGHDR, CDR2 SFDVKD.

CDR3 bases: TGCAGCGTTGAGAGGCAGGGAGTAAGCTATGGCTACACCTTC. This translates into CSVERQGVSYGYTF. The chain has TRBV29-1 and TRBJ1-2; tentatively, D is TRBD1 (5 bases). The CDR3 sequence is 14 residues long. Germline V gene data show CDR1 as SQVTM and CDR2 as ANQGSEA. V lost 3 bases and J 4 bases, leaving 15 bases between the germline ends.

J is TRBJ2-6 and V is TRBV11-1, with no clear D. The V end was cut by 2 bases, the J end by 0 bases, with 14 bases between. CDR1 SGHAT and CDR2 FQDESV come from the germline V gene (reference sequence). This CDR3 is built from 18 residues. CDR3: CASSLNRGGSSGANVLTF. Here the CDR3 DNA reads TGTGCCAGCAGCTTAAACAGAGGCGGAAGCTCTGGGGCCAACGTCCTGACTTTC.

The rearrangement uses TRBV4-1 and TRBJ1-4, with TRBD1 matching over 7 bases. J gave up 6 bases and V 6 bases, and 13 bases lay outside the gene matches. This CDR3 has 16 residues. Germline V CDR1 and CDR2: MGHRA, YSYEKL. The CDR3 DNA reads as TGCGCCAGCAGTGTCCCCGAGACAGGGTTTGATGAAAAACTGTTTTTT. This gives the protein CASSVPETGFDEKLFF.

This clonotype was counted only a few times. V is TRBV20-1 and J is TRBJ1-1; the D is unclear. This CDR3 spans 15 amino acids. Trimming left V 5 bases short and J 0 bases short, with 16 bases between. CDR1 and CDR2 (germline): DFQATT, SNEGSKA (reference sequence). In DNA, the CDR3 is TGCAGTGCTCACGACGGATCTCCCATGAACACTGAAGCTTTCTTT. Translation: CSAHDGSPMNTEAFF.

The chain links TRBV28 to TRBJ2-7, with no clear D. From germline, CDR1 is MDHEN and CDR2 SYDVKM. This CDR3 spans 12 amino acids. The V gene lost 6 bases and the J gene lost 7 bases, with 13 bases spanning the gap. The CDR3, as DNA: TGTGCCAGCAGCTCACTCCCCCGGGAGCAGTACTTC. Its protein product is CASSSLPREQYF. Based on the CDR3 plus reference TRBV28 and TRBJ2-7, the full variable domain is DVKVTQSSRYLVKRTGEKVFLECVQDMDHENMFWYRQDPGLGLRLIYFSYDVKMKEKGDIPEGYSVSREKKERFSLILESASTNQTSMYLCASSSLPREQYFGPGTRLTVT.

The CDR3 DNA is TGTGCCAGCAGCTTACAGGGGGCCAGATACAATGAGCAGTTCTTC. It is translated as CASSLQGARYNEQFF. The chain has TRBV7-3 and TRBJ2-1, with 8 bases lining up with TRBD1. The CDR3 has 15 residues. With V trimmed by 2 bases and J by 4 bases, 4 bases remained unmatched. Germline V gene lookup returns CDR1 SGHTA and CDR2 FQGTGA.

The V gene is TRBV3-1, the J gene TRBJ2-7, with D uncertain. V was pared by 4 bases and J by 3 bases, with 16 bases between. The CDR3 length is 15 residues. CDR1 is LGHDT, CDR2 YNNKEL, per germline (reference sequence). This CDR3 is CASSPQFWRYYEQYF. Here the CDR3 DNA reads TGTGCCAGCAGCCCCCAGTTCTGGCGATACTACGAGCAGTACTTC.

The rearrangement uses TRBV20-1 and TRBJ2-3, with D hard to call. Trimming pared 3 bases from V and 2 bases from J, leaving 18 bases between. Per the germline V gene, CDR1 is DFQATT and CDR2 is SNEGSKA (reference sequence). The CDR3 contains 16 residues. The DNA of the CDR3 is TGCAGTGCTAGGGACCCTTTGAAGTTGTTCACAGATACGCAGTATTTT. Translating it yields CSARDPLKLFTDTQYF.

The chain is built from TRBV7-2 and TRBJ1-2, with D perhaps TRBD1 (5 bases). V was clipped by 0 bases and J by 4 bases, with 12 bases between them. Germline CDR1 SGHTA, CDR2 FQGNSA. The length of the CDR3 is 15 residues. The CDR3 sequence: CASSLAGGDSYGYTF. The CDR3, as DNA: TGTGCCAGCAGCTTAGCGGGGGGGGATTCCTATGGCTACACCTTC.

V is TRBV4-1 and J is TRBJ2-3; D is possibly TRBD2 (6 bases). Per germline, CDR1 MGHRA and CDR2 YSYEKL. V gave up 3 bases and J gave up 0 bases, with 16 bases separating them. The CDR3 extends over 17 amino acids. The CDR3 spells CASSQVPWAGSTDTQYF. The CDR3 region has the DNA TGCGCCAGCAGCCAGGTGCCCTGGGCGGGGAGCACAGATACGCAGTATTTT.

This clonotype was seen a handful of times. The rearrangement joins TRBV4-3 to TRBJ2-1; TRBD2 aligns across 7 bases. CDR1 and CDR2 (germline): LGHNA, YSLEER. The V segment lost 0 bases and the J segment 4 bases; nucleotides outside the gene matches: 12. The length of the CDR3 is 18 residues. CDR3 protein: CASSQDDTGGAPYNEQFF. In DNA, the CDR3 is TGCGCCAGCAGCCAAGATGACACGGGGGGAGCCCCGTACAATGAGCAGTTCTTC.